The 21 T cell receptor beta chains given below trace back to one sample, sequenced in a study of patients and donors after allogeneic stem cell transplantation. TCRdb analysed the RT-PCR reads with MiXCR anew, one entry per CDR3 protein. The sample yields approximately 200,000 distinct CDR3 sequences, more than 35% seen once. The sample comprised blood, either unsorted or a sorted T cell fraction (not recorded which). The receptors shown here come from a human donor who was either an allogeneic HSCT recipient or a stem cell or donor lymphocyte infusion donor (not recorded which). It is not recorded whose cells these are; they may come from a transplant donor.

J is TRBJ1-6 and V is TRBV7-2; D unclear. The CDR3 is made up of 15 amino acids. The ends were cut back, 1 base at V and 6 bases at J, with 10 bases in the middle. Looked up from germline, CDR1 is SGHTA and CDR2 is FQGNSA. The CDR3 DNA sequence: TGTGCCAGCAGCTTAGAGGCAGTAATTAATTCACCCCTCCACTTT. This gives the protein CASSLEAVINSPLHF.

This clonotype was recorded many times. J is TRBJ2-5 and V is TRBV28, with 10 nucleotides matching TRBD2. CDR1 is MDHEN and CDR2 is SYDVKM in the germline V gene. The length of the CDR3 is 18 residues. V shed 5 bases and J 1 base; nucleotides not matched to a gene: 13. CDR3 nucleotide sequence: TGTGCCAGCAGTCCCAGCAGTTTAGCGGGGGGCCCCCAAGAGACCCAGTACTTC. Its protein is CASSPSSLAGGPQETQYF.

This clonotype was found a few times. This sequence joins TRBV9 and TRBJ2-1, with 10 positions matching TRBD1. CDR3 size: 15 residues. Per germline, CDR1 SGDLS and CDR2 YYNGEE. J gave up 6 bases and V 4 bases, and 7 bases lay outside the gene matches. The CDR3 DNA reads TGTGCCAGCAGCCCTTGGGACAGGGGAACCAATGAGCAGTTCTTC. Translating it yields CASSPWDRGTNEQFF.

There are a few counts of this clonotype. The gene calls are TRBV20-1 and TRBJ1-5; possible D gene TRBD1, 5 bases. Trimming pared 0 bases from V and 6 bases from J, leaving 12 bases between. Germline assignment: CDR1 DFQATT and CDR2 SNEGSKA (reference sequence). The CDR3 contains 14 residues. The DNA for the CDR3 is TGCAGTGCTAGAGAAGGGTCACAGGCTCAGCCCCAGCATTTT. Translation gives CSAREGSQAQPQHF.

CDR3: CSARVGSLNTEAFF. The DNA for the CDR3 is TGCAGTGCTAGAGTAGGGAGTTTGAACACTGAAGCTTTCTTT. The chain uses TRBV20-1 and TRBJ1-1; no clear D. V lost 1 base, J lost 0 bases, and 9 bases lay in between. The CDR3 runs 14 residues. CDR1 is DFQATT, CDR2 SNEGSKA, per germline (reference sequence).

This clonotype was observed a few times. The CDR3: CASRGGRTKYF. Here the CDR3 DNA reads TGTGCCAGCAGGGGGGGCAGGACCAAGTACTTC. The rearrangement links TRBV2 to TRBJ2-7; either TRBD1 or TRBD2 may supply D (6 bases each). Germline CDR1 reads SNHLY; CDR2 reads FYNNEI. This CDR3 has 11 amino acids. The V gene lost 6 bases and the J gene lost 11 bases, with 14 bases spanning the gap.

The V gene is TRBV6-6, the J gene TRBJ1-5; TRBD1 is a possible D gene (5 bases). The V end lost 4 bases, the J end lost 1 base, and 17 bases lay between the germline ends. Per the germline V gene, CDR1 is MNHNY and CDR2 is SVGAGI (reference sequence). The CDR3 is 17 residues long. CDR3 DNA sequence: TGTGCCAGCAGTTTCCCCTCCGGGGGGAACAGCAATCAGCCCCAGCATTTT. Translation: CASSFPSGGNSNQPQHF.

The chain joins TRBV20-1 to TRBJ1-2; D is uncertain. Germline lookup yields CDR1 DFQATT and CDR2 SNEGSKA (reference sequence). The CDR3 has 12 residues. The CDR3 sequence: CKPLPGHDGYTF. In DNA form, the CDR3 reads TGCAAGCCCCTCCCCGGGCACGATGGCTACACCTTC.

Here the CDR3 reads CATRGKGGDLIYGYTF. The DNA for the CDR3 is TGTGCCACCAGGGGGAAAGGGGGTGATCTTATCTATGGCTACACCTTC. The genes are TRBV28 and TRBJ1-2, with 7 bases aligning to TRBD1. The length of the CDR3 is 16 residues. V was pared by 10 bases and J by 4 bases, with 18 bases of the junction left unmatched. The germline CDR1 and CDR2 sequences are MDHEN and SYDVKM.

J is TRBJ1-1 and V is TRBV4-1, with TRBD1 identical over 8 bases. V trimming: 8 bases; J trimming: 4 bases; junction bases outside the gene matches: 6. This CDR3 contains 13 residues. The germline V gene encodes CDR1 MGHRA and CDR2 YSYEKL. The CDR3 is CASRTQGATEAFF. The CDR3 DNA follows: TGCGCCAGCCGGACCCAGGGGGCCACTGAAGCTTTCTTT.

A few counts support this clonotype. The chain links TRBV9 to TRBJ1-2; D not certain. The CDR3 consists of 14 residues. The germline CDR1 and CDR2 sequences are SGDLS and YYNGEE. The germline V and J ends were trimmed by 1 base and 7 bases, with 14 bases remaining between them. The CDR3, as DNA: TGTGCCAGCAGCGTAAGGTTGCAGTACGGTGGCTACACCTTC. This translates into CASSVRLQYGGYTF.

This clonotype showed up just a few times. This chain joins TRBV28 and TRBJ1-1, with D hard to call. The germline V gene encodes CDR1 MDHEN and CDR2 SYDVKM. This CDR3 comprises 14 residues. Trimming pared 3 bases from V and 1 base from J, leaving 9 bases between. CDR3 DNA: TGTGCCAGCAGTTTTGTTCGGGCGAACACTGAAGCTTTCTTT. This encodes CASSFVRANTEAFF.

This rearrangement joins TRBV27 to TRBJ1-1; TRBD1 aligns across 11 bases. This CDR3 is 16 amino acids long. Germline lookup yields CDR1 MNHEY and CDR2 SMNVEV (reference sequence). V gave up 8 bases and J gave up 0 bases; unmatched junction bases: 8. The CDR3 DNA reads TGTGCCAGCCAGGACAGGGGGCTATACATGAACACTGAAGCTTTCTTT. Residues: CASQDRGLYMNTEAFF.

The chain combines TRBV5-1 with TRBJ2-1; TRBD1 is a possible D gene (6 bases). The CDR3 runs 14 residues. Trimming pared 0 bases from V and 8 bases from J, leaving 12 bases between. CDR1 is SGHRS, CDR2 YFSETQ, per germline. CDR3 loop: CASSLDRVRDEQFF. The DNA of the CDR3 is TGCGCCAGCAGCTTGGACAGGGTGAGGGATGAGCAGTTCTTC.

The CDR3: CATSRDPGDIQYF. The CDR3 DNA follows: TGTGCCACCAGCAGAGATCCAGGGGACATTCAGTACTTC. The chain is built from TRBV15 and TRBJ2-4, with a tentative D call TRBD1 (6 bases). Germline V gives CDR1 LNHNV, CDR2 YYDKDF (reference sequence). This CDR3 spans 13 amino acids. With 0 bases removed from V and 8 bases from J, the gap between germline ends came to 8 bases.

The chain has TRBV20-1 and TRBJ2-7; unclear D gene. The CDR3 is 11 residues long. The V end lost 4 bases, the J end lost 4 bases, and 8 bases lay between the germline ends. CDR1 is DFQATT, CDR2 SNEGSKA, per germline (reference sequence). CDR3 loop: CSATAEYEQYF. The DNA of the CDR3 is TGCAGTGCTACGGCAGAGTACGAGCAGTACTTC.

About this clonotype: At one end the junction does not follow the germline gene, possibly because of a read error. The chain carries TRBV3-1 and TRBJ2-7; D is ambiguous. Germline loops: CDR1 LGHDT, CDR2 YNNKEL (reference sequence). The CDR3 loop spans 12 amino acids. CDR3 nucleotide sequence: TGTGCCAGCAGCCAGAAGGCTTACGGGCAGTACTTC. Amino acids: CASSQKAYGQYF.

The chain carries TRBV3-1 and TRBJ1-1, with D maybe TRBD1 (5 bases). CDR1 is LGHDT, CDR2 YNNKEL, per germline (reference sequence). The CDR3 consists of 13 residues. The V and J ends lost 4 bases and 4 bases respectively, with 10 bases between them. The CDR3 bases are TGTGCCAGCAGCCCAGGGTTGCGCACTGAAGCTTTCTTT. Its protein is CASSPGLRTEAFF.

This clonotype has more than one count but fewer than ten. V usage is TRBV6-5 and J usage is TRBJ1-2, with D tentatively TRBD1 (6 bases). Trimming took off 7 bases at V and 5 bases at J, with 14 bases between the two ends. Germline V gives CDR1 MNHEY, CDR2 SVGAGI. The CDR3 length is 13 residues. The DNA for the CDR3 is TGTGCCAGCAAGGGGGTAATAGGGTATGGCTACACCTTC. Translating gives CASKGVIGYGYTF.

This chain uses TRBV15 with TRBJ1-5, with D possibly being TRBD1 (5 bases). Trimming removed 0 bases from V and 7 bases from J, with 13 bases in between. CDR1 and CDR2 from the germline V gene are LNHNV and YYDKDF (reference sequence). This CDR3 is built from 15 residues. The CDR3 DNA follows: TGTGCCACCAGCAGAGATCGAGGGGATTGGCAGCCCCAGCATTTT. It yields the protein CATSRDRGDWQPQHF.

The rearrangement uses TRBV4-3 and TRBJ1-5; D gene ambiguous. The germline V gene has CDR1 LGHNA and CDR2 YSLEER. The CDR3 is 14 amino acids. Trimming left V 0 bases short and J 5 bases short, with 8 bases between. The CDR3 DNA reads TGCGCCAGCAGCCAAGATCTGAGAGATCAGCCCCAGCATTTT. Translating gives CASSQDLRDQPQHF.